The 6 T cell receptor beta chains given below trace back to one sample, sequenced in a study of blood T cell repertoires in COVID-19. TCRdb's copy holds only in-frame clones and misses some; the assay was immunoSEQ multiplex PCR. The sample records under 55,000 clones, under 95% being singletons. Sequencing was done on a sample of peripheral blood. Receptors were obtained from a human donor in a cohort sampled during active COVID-19.

This clone was seen once. The chain links TRBV7-8 to TRBJ1-2; perhaps TRBD1 as D (5 bases). The CDR3 consists of 13 residues. Per the germline V gene, CDR1 is SGHVS and CDR2 is FQNEAQ. Between the trimmed V and J ends, which lost 3 bases and 4 bases, there was a span of 9 bases. CDR3 nucleotides: TGTGCCAGCAGCTTCCAGGGCCTCTATGGCTACACCTTC. Its protein is CASSFQGLYGYTF. Using reference TRBV7-8 and TRBJ1-2 for the parts outside the CDR3, the full variable domain is GAGVSQSPRYKVAKRGQDVALRCDPISGHVSLFWYQQALGQGPEFLTYFQNEAQLDKSGLPSDRFFAERPEGSVSTLKIQRTQQEDSAVYLCASSFQGLYGYTFGSGTRLTVV.

V gene TRBV19 combines with J gene TRBJ1-6, with a tentative D call TRBD1 (6 bases). Germline V lookup: CDR1 LNHDA, CDR2 SQIVND (reference sequence). The CDR3 is made up of 16 amino acids. Trimming took 6 bases from V and 2 from J, leaving 14 bases between them. The CDR3 sequence: CASSPQGITYNSPLHF. The DNA for the CDR3 is TGTGCCAGTAGCCCCCAGGGGATCACCTATAATTCACCCCTCCACTTT.

The chain has TRBV24-1 and TRBJ1-5, with D hard to call. The germline V gene has CDR1 KGHDR and CDR2 SFDVKD. The CDR3 contains 13 residues. V lost 2 bases and J lost 3, with 4 bases in between. CDR3 amino acids: CATSDSFNQPQHF. CDR3 coding DNA: TGTGCCACCAGTGATTCCTTCAATCAGCCCCAGCATTTT.

V is TRBV11-2 and J is TRBJ1-1; 8 bases agree with TRBD1. The CDR3 runs to 13 residues. With 5 bases clipped from V and 4 bases from J, the junction kept 3 bases outside the gene matches. CDR1 and CDR2 from the germline V gene are SGHAT and FQNNGV. The DNA of the CDR3 is TGTGCCAGCAGCCCAGACAGGGGCACTGAAGCTTTCTTT. This sequence encodes CASSPDRGTEAFF.

The CDR3 DNA reads as TGTGCCAGCTCGCGGGACGGTCTAAATGAAAAACTGTTTTTT. This encodes CASSRDGLNEKLFF. The genes are TRBV18 and TRBJ1-4; a possible D gene is TRBD1 (5 bases). The CDR3 extends over 14 amino acids. CDR1 and CDR2 (germline): KGHSH, LQKENI. Deletions cut 6 bases from V and 5 bases from J, with 13 bases between.

V and J are TRBV27 and TRBJ1-1, with a tentative D call TRBD1 (6 bases). Germline CDR1 reads MNHEY; CDR2 reads SMNVEV (reference sequence). The V end was cut by 7 bases, the J end by 2 bases, with 14 bases between. This CDR3 region has 14 residues. This chain's CDR3 is CASTTLQGNTEAFF. The CDR3 nucleotides read TGTGCCAGCACCACCCTACAGGGTAACACTGAAGCTTTCTTT.